Below are 12 T cell receptor beta chains sequenced from a single sample in a study of neurological immune-mediated disorders. TCRdb itself ran the 5' RACE reads through MiXCR, one entry per CDR3 protein. The sample holds roughly 65,000 distinct CDR3 sequences; approximately 5.3% are singletons and the top ten take roughly 6%. The sample was PBMCs. The receptors derive from a human donor with multiple sclerosis. The donor label of this sample is uncertain.

This clonotype has ten or more counts. V and J are TRBV20-1 and TRBJ1-3, with TRBD1 matching over 9 bases. The germline gives CDR1 DFQATT, CDR2 SNEGSKA (reference sequence). The J segment lost 0 bases and the V segment lost 7 bases, leaving 4 bases of the junction unmatched. There are 14 residues in the CDR3. The CDR3 region is CSVDRGGSGNTIYF. The DNA for the CDR3 is TGCAGTGTCGACAGGGGGGGCTCTGGAAACACCATATATTTT.

This clonotype was recorded at least ten times. The chain couples TRBV7-9 to TRBJ1-2, with 9 bases fitting TRBD1. J was trimmed by 6 bases and V by 5 bases; bases with no gene match: 4. Germline loops: CDR1 SEHNR, CDR2 FQNEAQ (reference sequence). This CDR3 comprises 13 residues. CDR3 in amino acids: CASSPGQGDGYTF. CDR3 sequence (DNA): TGTGCCAGCAGCCCGGGACAGGGTGATGGCTACACCTTC.

This clonotype was counted between two and nine times. The V gene is TRBV3-1, the J gene TRBJ1-4, with a possible D match to TRBD1 (5 bases). Per germline, CDR1 LGHDT and CDR2 YNNKEL (reference sequence). V was cut by 2 bases and J by 4 bases, with 8 bases left in between. The CDR3 has 14 amino acids. The CDR3 DNA is TGTGCCAGCAGCCAAAGACAGATTAATGAAAAACTGTTTTTT. It encodes CASSQRQINEKLFF. The full variable domain, completed using reference TRBV3-1 and TRBJ1-4, is DTAVSQTPKYLVTQMGNDKSIKCEQNLGHDTMYWYKQDSKKFLKIMFSYNNKELIINETVPNRFSPKSPDKAHLNLHINSLELGDSAVYFCASSQRQINEKLFFGSGTQLSVL.

This clonotype has ten or more counts. The rearrangement links TRBV5-4 to TRBJ1-6; D is undetermined. The germline V gene encodes CDR1 SGHNT and CDR2 YYREEE (reference sequence). V was trimmed by 4 bases and J by 4 bases, leaving 12 bases between them. This CDR3 contains 15 residues. CDR3 protein: CASSPGENYNSPLHF. CDR3 coding DNA: TGTGCCAGCAGCCCGGGTGAGAATTATAATTCACCCCTCCACTTT.

This clonotype was counted ten times or more. For the CDR3, the DNA is TGTGCCAGCAGTTACTCTCCGAGCACAGATACGCAGTATTTT. This sequence encodes CASSYSPSTDTQYF. The chain links TRBV6-5 to TRBJ2-3; D unclear. V was cut by 0 bases and J by 0 bases, with 4 bases left in between. The CDR3 has 14 residues. Germline-derived CDR1 and CDR2 are MNHEY and SVGAGI.

The CDR3 DNA sequence: TGTGCCAGCAGCCACTCCCGGGACACTTTTATCCCGTCCTCTGGAAACACCATATATTTT. It encodes CASSHSRDTFIPSSGNTIYF. This chain uses TRBV14 with TRBJ1-3; possibly TRBD1 for D (6 bases). CDR3 size: 20 residues. Between the trimmed V and J ends, which lost 3 bases and 0 bases, there was a span of 24 bases. Germline V gene sequence: CDR1 SGHDN, CDR2 FVKESK.

There are many counts of this clonotype. J is TRBJ1-2 and V is TRBV5-1, with D maybe TRBD1 (5 bases). Germline loops: CDR1 SGHRS, CDR2 YFSETQ. This CDR3 has 14 amino acids. V dropped 4 bases and J dropped 0 bases, with 10 bases sitting between them. The CDR3 is CASSQGSSNYGYTF. In nucleotides, the CDR3 is TGCGCCAGCAGCCAGGGATCGTCTAACTATGGCTACACCTTC.

This clonotype was detected ten times or more. V usage is TRBV5-1 and J usage is TRBJ2-7; 8 bases fit TRBD1. The CDR3 sequence is 19 residues long. Germline CDR1 reads SGHRS; CDR2 reads YFSETQ. Losses at the gene ends were 0 bases for V and 2 bases for J; bases not matched to a gene: 16. The CDR3 reads CASSLGSRGTGRVPYEQYF. In DNA form, the CDR3 reads TGCGCCAGCAGCTTGGGTTCGCGTGGGACAGGAAGGGTGCCCTACGAGCAGTACTTC.

This clonotype was picked up many times. The chain uses TRBV6-5 and TRBJ1-5; no clear D. V lost 2 bases and J lost 7, with 9 bases in between. Per germline, CDR1 MNHEY and CDR2 SVGAGI. This CDR3 contains 13 residues. The CDR3 nucleotides are TGTGCCAGCAGTTACGGGGAGTTGCAGCCCCAGCATTTT. Translation: CASSYGELQPQHF.

This sequence joins TRBV10-3 and TRBJ2-7; 12 bases are shared with TRBD2. V lost 4 bases and J lost 1; bases outside the gene matches: 11. This CDR3 contains 18 residues. Per the germline V gene, CDR1 is ENHRY and CDR2 is SYGVKD. The CDR3 sequence is CAISGTSGMGRGSYEQYF. CDR3 sequence (DNA): TGTGCCATCAGTGGGACTAGCGGGATGGGGAGAGGATCCTACGAGCAGTACTTC.

This clonotype was observed at least ten times. The rearrangement links TRBV5-1 to TRBJ1-1; a possible D gene is TRBD1 (5 bases). V shed 4 bases and J shed 2 bases, with 15 bases lying between them. The CDR3 is 15 amino acids. Germline V gene lookup returns CDR1 SGHRS and CDR2 YFSETQ. CDR3 nucleotide sequence: TGCGCCAGCAGCCGGATCCGGGGGGGTAACACTGAAGCTTTCTTT. It encodes CASSRIRGGNTEAFF.

This clonotype was seen at least ten times. The V call is TRBV24-1, the J call TRBJ2-1; 9 bases map to TRBD1. V was clipped by 7 bases and J by 15 bases; unmatched bases: 9. This CDR3 is built from 12 residues. The germline CDR1 and CDR2 sequences are KGHDR and SFDVKD. The CDR3 DNA sequence: TGTGCCACCAGATCCGGGCGGGACAGGGTGTTCTTC. Its translation is CATRSGRDRVFF.